Listed here is a single T cell receptor (beta chain). The antigen is not known. CDR1 and CDR2 from the germline V gene are SEHNR and FQNEAQ (reference sequence). The V end lost 1 base, the J end lost 3 bases, and 12 bases lay between the germline ends. The CDR3 loop spans 15 amino acids. TCR beta CDR3 regions were amplified from RNA transcripts. Scientists carried out first-round RT-PCR using HTBI primers and then a second-round multiplex PCR. A single record per CDR3 protein comes from TCRdb applying MiXCR to the multiplex PCR reads. The sample has hundreds of thousands of distinct CDR3 sequences; roughly 14% are singletons. This sample is drawn from a study of Graves' ophthalmopathy and Graves' hyperthyroidism. The overall study: Peripheral blood was collected at initial diagnosis, before any treatment.

Study observations and caveats: From stable hyperthyroidism, ophthalmopathy was separated by a 13-signature model with about 88% sensitivity and around 80% specificity. Blood was where most expanded thyroid clonotypes above 0.001 frequency also turned up. It was with 70.59% sensitivity and about 73% specificity that the model predicted ophthalmopathy progression.

Sample: blood. This TCR was recovered from a woman in her twenties or thirties with Graves' ophthalmopathy. J is TRBJ1-1 and V is TRBV7-9; tentatively, D is TRBD1 (6 bases). The CDR3 nucleotides are TGTGCCAGCAGCTTAGGAACAGGGAGGCACACTGAAGCTTTCTTT. Translation: CASSLGTGRHTEAFF. The full variable domain, in which reference TRBV7-9 and TRBJ1-1 provide the parts outside the CDR3, is DTGVSQNPRHKITKRGQNVTFRCDPISEHNRLYWYRQTLGQGPEFLTYFQNEAQLEKSRLLSDRFSAERPKGSFSTLEIQRTEQGDSAMYLCASSLGTGRHTEAFFGQGTRLTVV.